The clone carrying this T cell receptor beta chain was recorded once. Its antigen is still unknown. This entry is derived from a study of shared clonotypes between healthy human individuals. Study-level information: Aged 18 to 49, the donors were a couple of women and a few men.

Germline V gene sequence: CDR1 SGHAT, CDR2 FQNNGV. After removal of 5 bases from V and 5 bases from J, the junction contained 6 bases not matched to a gene. The CDR3 totals 15 residues. The split of CD4+ cells yielded CD45RA+ naive and CD45RA-negative memory subsets. Study results and caveats: Relative to their counterparts shared across all four donors, non-shared clonotypes exhibited diminished generation probabilities.

Data came from immunoSEQ multiplex PCR; TCRdb stores just in-frame clones and leaves some out. This table has 550,000 to 850,000 clones, 55% to 75% appearing once. Material: memory CD4+ T cells sorted from blood. Subset described: CD45RA-negative fraction. The gene calls are TRBV11-2 and TRBJ2-7; TRBD2 matches 13 bases. This receptor was identified in a woman between 25 and 40 years old in good health. Written as DNA, the CDR3 is TGTGCCAGCAGCAGAGGACTAGCGGGAGTGAACGAGCAGTACTTC. Its protein is CASSRGLAGVNEQYF.